This T cell receptor beta chain was profiled in a study of T cell repertoires in cytomegalovirus infection. TCRdb used MiXCR to reprocess the reads, holding one entry per CDR3 protein. The data contain approximately 730,000 distinct CDR3 sequences, around a third of them singletons. The CDR3 extends over 14 amino acids. The germline V gene has CDR1 MNHEY and CDR2 SVGEGT. Trimming removed 4 bases from V and 1 base from J; junction bases left unmatched: 2. Notes on the study in general: In two of eight donors, the top clonotype was HLA-C-restricted CMV-specific.

This clonotype was counted at least ten times. Its specificity is unknown. The sequencing here drew on cultured PBMCs, taken from culture after CMV antigen stimulation. This sequence joins TRBV6-2 or TRBV6-3 and TRBJ2-5; 8 bases map to TRBD2. This receptor was identified in a human donor in good health (CMV status not recorded). Some clones in this sample may be carry-over from other donors' samples. In DNA form, the CDR3 reads TGTGCCAGCAGTTGGGCGGGAGGCCAAGAGACCCAGTACTTC. Translated: CASSWAGGQETQYF.